This passage covers 12 T cell receptor beta chains from one sample sequenced in a study of regulatory T cells in long-lasting Graves disease. Arm-PCR with iRepertoire HTBI primers amplified the CDR3 regions for these TCR beta libraries. From the multiplex PCR reads, TCRdb called clonotypes with MiXCR, one entry per CDR3 protein. Counted here are roughly 560,000 distinct CDR3 sequences, approximately 12% occurring once; the ten biggest clones make up approximately 9%. Time point in this sample: newly diagnosed GD, antithyroid drugs for less than 3 months. Extracted PBMC RNA gave rise to the TCR library. This same sample was also taken into another study, of T cells in Graves' hyperthyroidism and ophthalmopathy.

The material sequenced was peripheral blood mononuclear cells (PBMCs), taken at new diagnosis, from a patient treated with antithyroid drugs. These receptors all stem from a woman in her 30s with Graves disease.

V is TRBV5-1 and J is TRBJ1-1, with TRBD1 matching over 9 bases. The CDR3 has 15 amino acids. V trimming: 4 bases; J trimming: 8 bases; junction bases outside the gene matches: 12. CDR1 and CDR2 from the germline V gene are SGHRS and YFSETQ. The CDR3 loop is CASSKTSGTGTEAFF. CDR3 sequence (DNA): TGCGCCAGCAGCAAAACCTCTGGGACAGGGACAGAAGCTTTCTTT.

This clonotype occurred many times. The chain recombines TRBV5-1 with TRBJ2-1, with D unresolved. The germline CDR1 and CDR2 sequences are SGHRS and YFSETQ. CDR3 length: 14 residues. The ends were cut back, 3 bases at V and 5 bases at J, with 12 bases in the middle. The CDR3 bases are TGCGCCAGCAGCTCCATGGTTCGGGACAATGAGCAGTTCTTC. Its translation is CASSSMVRDNEQFF.

At least ten counts were recorded for this clonotype. The J gene is TRBJ2-5, the V gene TRBV27; 9 bases are a match to TRBD2. Germline V lookup: CDR1 MNHEY, CDR2 SMNVEV (reference sequence). The CDR3 is 14 residues long. J gave up 4 bases and V 4 bases, and 4 bases lay outside the gene matches. This CDR3 is CASSYGTSPETQYF. The CDR3 nucleotides read TGTGCCAGCAGTTACGGGACTAGCCCAGAGACCCAGTACTTC.

There are many counts of this clonotype. This chain links TRBV20-1 with TRBJ2-7, with 14 positions matching TRBD2. The CDR3 extends over 15 amino acids. The J segment lost 3 bases and the V segment lost 5 bases, leaving 6 bases of the junction unmatched. Germline lookup yields CDR1 DFQATT and CDR2 SNEGSKA (reference sequence). This CDR3 reads CSARGLAGDVYEQYF. DNA of the CDR3: TGCAGTGCTCGGGGACTAGCGGGAGATGTCTACGAGCAGTACTTC.

This clonotype has a count of ten or more. V gene TRBV27 combines with J gene TRBJ2-7, with a possible D match to TRBD2 (6 bases). CDR1 and CDR2 (germline): MNHEY, SMNVEV (reference sequence). CDR3 length: 16 residues. V lost 6 bases and J lost 0, with 18 bases in between. CDR3 in DNA: TGTGCCAGCAGGCCACCGGGACTCCGAAGCTCCTACGAGCAGTACTTC. It yields the protein CASRPPGLRSSYEQYF.

In its sample, this clonotype was seen many times. This chain uses TRBV18 with TRBJ1-5; 9 bases agree with TRBD1. V trimming: 0 bases; J trimming: 7 bases; junction bases outside the gene matches: 4. Germline lookup yields CDR1 KGHSH and CDR2 LQKENI. CDR3 size: 15 residues. CDR3 DNA sequence: TGTGCCAGCTCACCACCGGGACAGGGCGGCCAGCCCCAGCATTTT. It translates to CASSPPGQGGQPQHF.

On this clonotype itself: Being one base from a much bigger clone, this may be a read error. The J gene is TRBJ2-7, the V gene TRBV29-1; 7 bases fit TRBD1. The V gene end was trimmed by 6 bases and the J gene end by 5 bases; junction bases not matched to a gene: 10. CDR1 is SQVTM and CDR2 is ANQGSEA in the germline V gene. The CDR3 is 13 residues long. CDR3 nucleotides: TGCAGCGTCAGGGGGTCGTCGCTCGACGAGCAGTACTTC. Its protein is CSVRGSSLDEQYF.

This clonotype was observed a few times. A read error is possible here, since a much larger clone lies one base away. The chain recombines TRBV12-3 or TRBV12-4 with TRBJ2-1, with 7 bases aligning to TRBD1. The J call is doubtful: the DNA matches TRBJ2-5 better. The CDR3 is made up of 14 amino acids. Here the CDR3 DNA reads TGTGCCGGCAGTCCTCCGACAGGGCGGGAGACCCAGTACTTC. Residues: CAGSPPTGRETQYF.

This clonotype was counted ten times or more. The J gene is TRBJ1-3, the V gene TRBV29-1; D gene uncertain. Germline-derived CDR1 and CDR2 are SQVTM and ANQGSEA. This CDR3 spans 11 amino acids. Trimming left V 5 bases short and J 4 bases short, with 6 bases between. The DNA of the CDR3 is TGCAGCGTTCGGGCCGGAAACACCATATATTTT. It codes for CSVRAGNTIYF.

This clonotype was seen a handful of times. V gene TRBV12-3 or TRBV12-4 combines with J gene TRBJ1-5; D ambiguous. Trimming took off 5 bases at V and 2 bases at J, with 10 bases between the two ends. The CDR3 is made up of 14 amino acids. The CDR3 reads CASSPFGGNQPQHF. CDR3 nucleotides: TGTGCCAGCAGTCCTTTTGGGGGCAATCAGCCCCAGCATTTT.

This clonotype was counted ten times or more. The genes are TRBV28 and TRBJ2-5, with 7 bases lining up with TRBD2. The CDR3 runs to 16 residues. V was pared by 5 bases and J by 1 base, with 10 bases of the junction left unmatched. In germline, CDR1 is MDHEN, CDR2 SYDVKM. Here the CDR3 DNA reads TGTGCCAGCAGTCCCCCGGGCGGGAGTGTCCAAGAGACCCAGTACTTC. This translates into CASSPPGGSVQETQYF. The whole variable domain, remainder taken from reference TRBV28 and TRBJ2-5, is DVKVTQSSRYLVKRTGEKVFLECVQDMDHENMFWYRQDPGLGLRLIYFSYDVKMKEKGDIPEGYSVSREKKERFSLILESASTNQTSMYLCASSPPGGSVQETQYFGPGTRLLVL.

The gene calls are TRBV11-3 and TRBJ2-5; TRBD2 matches at 13 bases. CDR1 and CDR2 from the germline V gene are SGHNT and YENEEA. The CDR3 has 17 amino acids. The ends lost 7 bases at V and 1 base at J; junction bases unmatched: 9. This chain's CDR3 is CASNSWTSGRAQETQYF. CDR3 bases: TGTGCCAGCAATTCCTGGACTAGCGGGAGAGCCCAAGAGACCCAGTACTTC.